The 25 T cell receptor beta chains below come from one sample, sequenced in a study of T cell clonality in common variable immunodeficiency. The antigens these receptors bind are not known. Study conclusions and caveats: Common variable immunodeficiency TCR beta sequences reportedly had fewer deletions and N-nucleotide insertions.

Generated by immunoSEQ multiplex PCR, the TCRdb table keeps only in-frame clones and is missing some. The sample yields around 28,000 clones, without any singletons. The sequencing input was peripheral blood mononuclear cells. All receptors come from a human donor with common variable immunodeficiency.

This clone was detected only a few times. The CDR3 extends 3 residues past the end of the read, so its final part is completed from the germline J gene. J is TRBJ2-5 and V is TRBV18, with 9 bases that match TRBD1. The V gene end was trimmed by 3 bases and the J gene end by 4 bases; junction bases not matched to a gene: 9. The length of the CDR3 is 16 residues. The germline gives CDR1 KGHSH, CDR2 LQKENI. Incomplete CDR3 DNA: TGTGCCAGCTCACCCCGGACAGGGGAGAGAAGAGAGACC. This translates into CASSPRTGERRET. In full, the CDR3 is CASSPRTGERRETQYF.

As regards this clone: The DNA ends 3 residues before the CDR3 does, and the rest of the CDR3 is filled in from the germline J gene. This rearrangement joins TRBV19 to TRBJ2-2, with TRBD1 matching over 11 bases. This CDR3 region has 15 residues. Germline-derived CDR1 and CDR2 are LNHDA and SQIVND (reference sequence). V trimming: 5 bases; J trimming: 5 bases; junction bases outside the gene matches: 4. CDR3 residues: CASSRRDRGTGELFF. Incomplete CDR3 DNA: TGTGCCAGTAGTCGACGGGACAGGGGGACCGGGGAG.

Only a few counts were recorded for this clone. The read ends 3 residues before the CDR3 terminus; that terminus is restored from the germline J gene. This chain joins TRBV7-8 and TRBJ2-1, with TRBD2 identical over 10 bases. Germline loops: CDR1 SGHVS, CDR2 FQNEAQ. V shed 1 base, J shed 2 bases, and the junction held 8 bases outside the gene matches. The CDR3 is made up of 18 amino acids. Incomplete CDR3 DNA: TGTGCCAGCAGCTTAGTTCCTAGCGGGGGCCTCACCTACAATGAG. Amino acids: CASSLVPSGGLTYNE. In full, the CDR3 reads CASSLVPSGGLTYNEQFF. Full variable domain (rest looked up from reference TRBV7-8 and TRBJ2-1): GAGVSQSPRYKVAKRGQDVALRCDPISGHVSLFWYQQALGQGPEFLTYFQNEAQLDKSGLPSDRFFAERPEGSVSTLKIQRTQQEDSAVYLCASSLVPSGGLTYNEQFFGPGTRLTVL.

About this clone: The CDR3 end lies 3 residues beyond the end of the read and is filled in from the germline J gene. This chain joins TRBV7-8 and TRBJ2-1; D is undetermined. V shed 5 bases and J shed 0 bases, with 11 bases lying between them. Germline V gene data show CDR1 as SGHVS and CDR2 as FQNEAQ. The CDR3 contains 15 residues. The CDR3 DNA, read in part, is TGTGCCAGCAGCCCCAACTTTCGCTCCTACAATGAG. This sequence encodes CASSPNFRSYNE. In full, the CDR3 reads CASSPNFRSYNEQFF.

In regard to this clone: The observed sequence ends 3 residues before the CDR3 terminus, with the missing tail filled in from the germline J gene. The V gene is TRBV18, the J gene TRBJ1-5; 8 nucleotides align to TRBD1. The germline V gene encodes CDR1 KGHSH and CDR2 LQKENI. The V gene end was trimmed by 3 bases and the J gene end by 7 bases; junction bases not matched to a gene: 8. The CDR3 has 15 residues. The sequenced part of the CDR3 DNA is TGTGCCAGCTCACCTCAGACAGGGGCGCGGCAGCCC. This translates into CASSPQTGARQP. The whole CDR3 protein is CASSPQTGARQPQHF.

Points on this clone: The CDR3 end falls 3 residues outside the read, so it is completed with the germline J gene. This sequence joins TRBV7-6 and TRBJ2-1; no firm D call. Per the germline V gene, CDR1 is SGHVS and CDR2 is FNYEAQ. The V gene lost 4 bases and the J gene lost 7 bases, with 8 bases spanning the gap. This CDR3 contains 12 residues. The CDR3 reads CASSYSGNEQFF. CDR3 bases read: TGTGCCAGCAGCTACTCGGGTAATGAG.

This clone was found a few times. The read gets to within 3 residues of the CDR3 end, and the germline J gene fills in the rest. This sequence joins TRBV18 and TRBJ2-3; D is unresolved. V shed 1 base and J shed 4 bases, with 12 bases lying between them. Germline values: CDR1 KGHSH, CDR2 LQKENI. This CDR3 contains 15 residues. CDR3 region: CASSPQSSWPDTQYF. Incomplete CDR3 DNA: TGTGCCAGCTCACCACAAAGTTCTTGGCCAGATACG.

A few counts support this clone. The read ends 3 residues early relative to the CDR3; the germline J gene fills the gap. V is TRBV7-9 and J is TRBJ2-5; 9 bases line up with TRBD1. The ends lost 5 bases at V and 2 bases at J; junction bases unmatched: 6. Germline V gene lookup returns CDR1 SEHNR and CDR2 FQNEAQ (reference sequence). The CDR3 runs 15 residues. The CDR3 here is CASSPRQGGQETQYF. The CDR3 bases that were read are TGTGCCAGCAGCCCGAGACAGGGGGGGCAAGAGACC.

This clone has a count of ten or more. The CDR3 is CSARDPTGGPGETQYF. The CDR3 bases that were read are TGCAGTGCTAGAGATCCAACGGGGGGGCCCGGGGAGACC. The chain employs TRBV20-1 and TRBJ2-5; 8 nucleotides agree with TRBD2. From the germline J gene comes the end of the CDR3, since the read stops 3 residues before it. CDR1 is DFQATT, CDR2 SNEGSKA, per germline (reference sequence). Losses at the gene ends were 0 bases for V and 5 bases for J; bases not matched to a gene: 11. The CDR3 totals 16 residues.

This clone was observed a few times. The read ends 3 residues before the CDR3 terminus; that terminus is restored from the germline J gene. The chain uses TRBV2 and TRBJ1-6, with 7 nucleotides matching TRBD1. In germline, CDR1 is SNHLY, CDR2 FYNNEI. V lost 7 bases to trimming and J lost 5 bases; unmatched junction nucleotides: 8. The CDR3 is made up of 15 amino acids. CDR3 amino acids: CASIRTGQNNSPLHF. The covered CDR3 bases are TGTGCCAGCATCCGGACGGGACAGAATAATTCACCC.

This clone occurred a few times. The sequence runs out 3 residues before the end of the CDR3; the remainder is reconstructed from the germline J gene. This sequence joins TRBV18 and TRBJ2-5, with 7 bases matching TRBD2. Trimming took 1 base from V and 6 from J; bases not matched to a gene: 5. The CDR3 consists of 14 residues. CDR1 KGHSH and CDR2 LQKENI come from the germline V gene. The CDR3 sequence is CASSPLQRGQTQYF. The part of the CDR3 DNA that was read is TGTGCCAGCTCACCACTCCAGCGGGGACAGACC.

With regard to this clone: The read ends 3 residues before the CDR3 terminus; that terminus is restored from the germline J gene. V and J are TRBV18 and TRBJ2-1; D possibly corresponds to TRBD2 (6 bases). Germline CDR1 KGHSH, CDR2 LQKENI. V was cut by 3 bases and J by 9 bases, with 12 bases left in between. This CDR3 comprises 13 residues. The CDR3 bases that were read are TGTGCCAGCTCACCGGTCATGCGGGGTGAG. It yields the protein CASSPVMRGE. The whole CDR3 sequence reads CASSPVMRGEQFF.

A remark on this clone: The read ends 3 residues early relative to the CDR3; the germline J gene fills the gap. The chain employs TRBV7-2 and TRBJ2-5, with TRBD1 as a possible D gene (6 bases). CDR1 SGHTA and CDR2 FQGNSA come from the germline V gene. The CDR3 contains 13 residues. The V end lost 6 bases, the J end lost 3 bases, and 11 bases lay between the germline ends. The DNA read from the CDR3 is TGTGCCAGCAGTACACAGGGTAAAGAGACC. Translating it yields CASSTQGKET. The CDR3 in full is CASSTQGKETQYF.

For this clone: The sequenced fragment ends 3 residues before the CDR3 boundary, so the rest is inferred from the germline J gene. V and J are TRBV18 and TRBJ2-5, with 11 bases matching TRBD2. This CDR3 is 20 amino acids long. The germline CDR1 and CDR2 sequences are KGHSH and LQKENI. V trimming: 0 bases; J trimming: 5 bases; junction bases outside the gene matches: 17. The CDR3 bases that were read are TGTGCCAGCTCACCACCGTTGACTAGCGGGGTGGCGGGTGACCCGGAGACC. As protein: CASSPPLTSGVAGDPET. Given in full, the CDR3 is CASSPPLTSGVAGDPETQYF.

The covered CDR3 bases are TGTGCCAGCACCCTACAGGGGGCCCGCAATGAG. Its translation: CASTLQGARNE. The CDR3 in its entirety is CASTLQGARNEQFF. The chain joins TRBV5-6 to TRBJ2-1; 9 bases map to TRBD1. The CDR3 end falls 3 residues outside the read, so it is completed with the germline J gene. V lost 6 bases to trimming and J lost 6 bases; unmatched junction nucleotides: 7. Germline CDR1 SGHDT, CDR2 YYEEEE. The CDR3 totals 14 residues.

This clone was recorded many times. The read stops 3 residues short of the end of the CDR3; the missing end is completed from the germline J gene. The chain carries TRBV20-1 and TRBJ2-5; 8 bases match TRBD1. The CDR3 is 15 residues long. Germline V gives CDR1 DFQATT, CDR2 SNEGSKA (reference sequence). After removal of 3 bases from V and 0 bases from J, the junction contained 6 bases not matched to a gene. CDR3: CSASLTGAYQETQYF. The CDR3 bases that were read are TGCAGTGCTAGCTTGACAGGGGCGTACCAAGAGACC.

A note on this clone: From the germline J gene comes the end of the CDR3, since the read stops 3 residues before it. This rearrangement joins TRBV19 to TRBJ2-1; D is undetermined. The CDR3 is made up of 16 amino acids. Germline CDR1 and CDR2: LNHDA and SQIVND (reference sequence). Trimming took off 1 base at V and 2 bases at J, with 12 bases between the two ends. Partial CDR3 DNA: TGTGCCAGTAGTATAGTCTTGGTAGAGACCTACAATGAG. Translating it yields CASSIVLVETYNE. The full CDR3 is CASSIVLVETYNEQFF.

This clone was seen a few times. The observed sequence ends 3 residues before the CDR3 terminus, with the missing tail filled in from the germline J gene. J is TRBJ1-2 and V is TRBV7-3; 8 nucleotides match TRBD1. The germline V gene encodes CDR1 SGHTA and CDR2 FQGTGA. J lost 7 bases, V lost 5 bases, and 9 bases had no gene match. There are 14 residues in the CDR3. Incomplete CDR3 DNA: TGTGCCAGCAGCCCCTATCAGGGGGCAGGTGGC. Protein: CASSPYQGAGG. The complete CDR3 sequence is CASSPYQGAGGYTF.

With regard to this clone: The read finishes 3 residues shy of the CDR3 end, and the germline J gene is used to complete it. The chain joins TRBV7-3 to TRBJ2-3, with TRBD1 identical over 11 bases. The CDR3 covers 16 residues. Germline assignment: CDR1 SGHTA and CDR2 FQGTGA. V was pared by 4 bases and J by 0 bases, with 3 bases of the junction left unmatched. The CDR3 is CASSSGQGASTDTQYF. The CDR3 bases that were read are TGTGCCAGCAGCTCAGGACAGGGGGCTAGCACAGATACG.

On this clone itself: The sequenced fragment ends 3 residues before the CDR3 boundary, so the rest is inferred from the germline J gene. The V gene is TRBV6-1, the J gene TRBJ2-1, with 7 positions matching TRBD2. This CDR3 region has 14 residues. Unmatched junction bases numbered 4, after V lost 4 bases and J lost 4 bases. The V gene's germline CDR1 is MNHNS and CDR2 SASEGT. CDR3 region: CASSAERGYNEQFF. Partial CDR3 DNA: TGTGCCAGCAGTGCTGAGCGGGGTTACAATGAG.

This clone was found many times. At one of its ends the junction is not consistent with the germline gene, which may arise from a read error. The read stops 3 residues short of the end of the CDR3; the missing end is completed from the germline J gene. This chain links TRBV4-2 with TRBJ1-3, with D maybe TRBD1 (6 bases). CDR3 size: 17 residues. Germline V CDR1 and CDR2: LGHNA, YNFKEQ. The CDR3 sequence: CASSHDPGGPSGNTIYF. CDR3 DNA, as far as it was read: TGCGCCAGCAGCCACGACCCGGGGGGCCCCTCTGGAAACACC.

This clone was seen more than once but under ten times. Coverage ceases 3 residues before the CDR3 finishes, and the germline J gene fills in the end. V is TRBV6-1 and J is TRBJ1-5; perhaps TRBD1 as D (6 bases). CDR1 and CDR2 from the germline V gene are MNHNS and SASEGT. The CDR3 consists of 15 residues. Trimming stripped 4 bases from V and 3 bases from J, with 13 bases between. CDR3 in amino acids: CASSVSGQNNQPQHF. The DNA read from the CDR3 is TGTGCCAGCAGTGTCTCGGGACAAAACAATCAGCCC.

In regard to this clone: Coverage ceases 3 residues before the CDR3 finishes, and the germline J gene fills in the end. The rearrangement links TRBV5-1 to TRBJ2-1; D might be TRBD1 (6 bases). In germline, CDR1 is SGHRS, CDR2 YFSETQ. V shed 4 bases and J shed 5 bases, with 22 bases lying between them. This CDR3 spans 17 amino acids. CDR3 DNA (partial): TGCGCCAGCAGCGAGGGGGAAGGGAATTTGGGAGACAATGAG. Protein: CASSEGEGNLGDNE. The full CDR3 is CASSEGEGNLGDNEQFF.

There are many counts of this clone. The observed sequence ends 3 residues before the CDR3 terminus, with the missing tail filled in from the germline J gene. This chain links TRBV5-8 with TRBJ1-2; 11 bases fit TRBD1. Germline CDR1 is SGHTS and CDR2 is YDEGEE. The CDR3 totals 15 residues. V dropped 4 bases and J dropped 3; count of bases not matched to a gene: 5. CDR3 bases read: TGTGCCAGCAGCCCGAGGACAGGGGGCTACTATGGC. As protein: CASSPRTGGYYG. The full-length CDR3 reads as CASSPRTGGYYGYTF. Based on the CDR3 plus reference TRBV5-8 and TRBJ1-2, the full variable domain is EAGVTQSPTHLIKTRGQQATLRCSPISGHTSVYWYQQALGLGLQFLLWYDEGEERNRGNFPPRFSGRQFPNYSSELNVNALELEDSALYLCASSPRTGGYYGYTFGSGTRLTVV.

This clone has just a few counts. The CDR3 end lies 3 residues beyond the end of the read and is filled in from the germline J gene. The J gene is TRBJ2-5, the V gene TRBV5-1; D not certain. V lost 2 bases to trimming and J lost 1 base, with 9 bases between them. The CDR3 extends over 14 amino acids. CDR1 is SGHRS, CDR2 YFSETQ, per germline. The CDR3 sequence: CASSFTITQETQYF. Partial CDR3 DNA: TGCGCCAGCAGCTTCACTATAACCCAAGAGACC.